The rows below give T cell receptor beta chains drawn from one sample of a study of low-dose radiotherapy and immunotherapy resistance in tumors. TCRdb reanalysed the reads using MiXCR and keeps one entry per CDR3 protein. The sample lists under 90,000 distinct CDR3 sequences; about 17% were seen once. The sample here was PBMCs, taken after low-dose radiotherapy plus immunotherapy. All receptors derive from a male donor with prostate cancer. Each CDR3 is given with its conserved first and last residue. A D gene is named only where the DNA matches it firmly. Some rows have no size entry. The others give once, few or many, or a class for an expanded clone.

clone size: -; D gene: TRBD2; V gene: TRBV25-1; J gene: TRBJ2-7; CDR3 protein: CASRPGGPFSGGYEQYF; CDR3 DNA: TGTGCCAGCAGGCCGGGAGGGCCTTTTTCGGGGGGATACGAGCAGTACTTC
clone size: many; D gene: TRBD2; V gene: TRBV29-1; J gene: TRBJ2-1; CDR3 protein: CSVEDVAGVGNEQFF; CDR3 DNA: TGCAGCGTTGAAGACGTAGCGGGAGTGGGCAATGAGCAGTTCTTC
clone size: medium-sized; D gene: TRBD2; V gene: TRBV5-4; J gene: TRBJ2-7; CDR3 protein: CASSPGLAASYEQYF; CDR3 DNA: TGTGCCAGCAGCCCGGGACTAGCGGCTTCCTACGAGCAGTACTTC
clone size: many; D gene: TRBD1; V gene: TRBV12-3/TRBV12-4; J gene: TRBJ1-2; CDR3 protein: CASGGQGHYGYTF; CDR3 DNA: TGTGCCAGCGGGGGACAGGGGCACTATGGCTACACCTTC
clone size: many; D gene: TRBD2; V gene: TRBV20-1; J gene: TRBJ2-5; CDR3 protein: CSAGLAGLTQYF; CDR3 DNA: TGCAGTGCAGGACTAGCGGGCCTGACCCAGTACTTC
clone size: many; D gene: -; V gene: TRBV18; J gene: TRBJ2-4; CDR3 protein: CASSGAAKNIQYF; CDR3 DNA: TGTGCCAGCTCCGGAGCGGCCAAAAACATTCAGTACTTC
clone size: many; D gene: -; V gene: TRBV29-1; J gene: TRBJ2-1; CDR3 protein: CSGAVGELNEQFF; CDR3 DNA: TGCAGCGGGGCCGTTGGTGAACTCAATGAGCAGTTCTTC
clone size: many; D gene: -; V gene: TRBV28; J gene: TRBJ2-1; CDR3 protein: CASSLMQGAYNEQFF; CDR3 DNA: TGTGCCAGCAGTTTGATGCAGGGTGCATACAATGAGCAGTTCTTC
clone size: many; D gene: -; V gene: TRBV25-1; J gene: TRBJ2-7; CDR3 protein: CASRGGTYEQYF; CDR3 DNA: TGTGCCAGCAGAGGAGGGACCTACGAGCAGTACTTC
clone size: many; D gene: -; V gene: TRBV18; J gene: TRBJ2-7; CDR3 protein: CASSPGAQGGTYEQYF; CDR3 DNA: TGTGCCAGCTCACCAGGTGCTCAGGGGGGAACCTACGAGCAGTACTTC
clone size: -; D gene: -; V gene: TRBV6-2/TRBV6-3; J gene: TRBJ1-5; CDR3 protein: CASSKGGESNQPQHF; CDR3 DNA: TGTGCCAGCAGCAAAGGTGGGGAAAGCAATCAGCCCCAGCATTTT
clone size: many; D gene: -; V gene: TRBV15; J gene: TRBJ2-5; CDR3 protein: CATSRDVLQETQYF; CDR3 DNA: TGTGCCACCAGCAGAGATGTCCTCCAAGAGACCCAGTACTTC
clone size: few; D gene: -; V gene: TRBV20-1; J gene: TRBJ2-5; CDR3 protein: CSAKWWTQETQYF; CDR3 DNA: TGCAGTGCCAAATGGTGGACCCAAGAGACCCAGTACTTC
clone size: -; D gene: -; V gene: TRBV23-1; J gene: TRBJ1-2; CDR3 protein: CASSQCGQIFNYGYTF; CDR3 DNA: TGCGCCAGCAGTCAATGCGGACAGATCTTTAACTATGGCTACACCTTC
clone size: many; D gene: TRBD2; V gene: TRBV6-2/TRBV6-3; J gene: TRBJ2-7; CDR3 protein: CASRGTSGRDTYEQYF; CDR3 DNA: TGTGCCAGCAGGGGGACTAGCGGGAGAGATACCTACGAGCAGTACTTC
clone size: many; D gene: -; V gene: TRBV19; J gene: TRBJ1-5; CDR3 protein: CASSLGTNFRSNQPQHF; CDR3 DNA: TGTGCCAGTAGTCTAGGGACTAACTTTAGGAGCAATCAGCCCCAGCATTTT
clone size: many; D gene: TRBD1; V gene: TRBV28; J gene: TRBJ2-6; CDR3 protein: CASSFIETGPPVLTF; CDR3 DNA: TGTGCCAGCAGTTTTATAGAGACAGGGCCCCCCGTCCTGACTTTC
clone size: many; D gene: -; V gene: TRBV7-2; J gene: TRBJ2-2; CDR3 protein: CASSLQAGGTGELFF; CDR3 DNA: TGTGCCAGCAGCTTACAGGCAGGGGGGACCGGGGAGCTGTTTTTT
clone size: -; D gene: -; V gene: TRBV21-1; J gene: TRBJ2-7; CDR3 protein: CASSKREGAYEQYF; CDR3 DNA: TGTGCCAGCAGCAAAAGGGAGGGGGCCTACGAGCAGTACTTC
clone size: many; D gene: TRBD2; V gene: TRBV19; J gene: TRBJ2-7; CDR3 protein: CASSNSGSYEQYF; CDR3 DNA: TGTGCCAGTAGTAATAGCGGGAGTTACGAGCAGTACTTC
clone size: once; D gene: -; V gene: TRBV28; J gene: TRBJ2-1; CDR3 protein: CASNWAYNEQLF; CDR3 DNA: TGTGCCAGCAATTGGGCGTACAATGAGCAGTTGTTC
clone size: -; D gene: -; V gene: TRBV20-1; J gene: TRBJ1-4; CDR3 protein: CSARPGGVVYEKLFF; CDR3 DNA: TGCAGTGCCAGACCCGGGGGCGTAGTGTATGAAAAACTGTTTTTT
clone size: many; D gene: TRBD1; V gene: TRBV6-5; J gene: TRBJ2-6; CDR3 protein: CASIGQASISGANVLTF; CDR3 DNA: TGTGCCAGCATCGGACAGGCCTCAATCTCTGGGGCCAACGTCCTGACTTTC
clone size: many; D gene: TRBD1; V gene: TRBV28; J gene: TRBJ1-2; CDR3 protein: CASSATGRGGYTF; CDR3 DNA: TGTGCCAGCAGTGCGACAGGGAGAGGTGGCTACACCTTC
clone size: few; D gene: -; V gene: TRBV12-3/TRBV12-4; J gene: TRBJ2-1; CDR3 protein: CASFEGNQYNEQFF; CDR3 DNA: TGTGCCAGCTTTGAGGGAAACCAGTACAATGAGCAGTTCTTC
clone size: many; D gene: -; V gene: TRBV6-1; J gene: TRBJ1-6; CDR3 protein: CASSEAPGAENSPLHF; CDR3 DNA: TGTGCCAGCAGTGAAGCGCCAGGGGCGGAAAATTCACCCCTCCACTTT
clone size: many; D gene: -; V gene: TRBV29-1; J gene: TRBJ2-1; CDR3 protein: CSGGPTMKQFF; CDR3 DNA: TGCAGCGGGGGACCCACAATGAAGCAGTTCTTC
clone size: few; D gene: -; V gene: TRBV13; J gene: TRBJ2-7; CDR3 protein: CASSSGPSYEQYF; CDR3 DNA: TGTGCCAGCAGCTCGGGGCCATCCTACGAGCAGTACTTC
clone size: many; D gene: -; V gene: TRBV4-1; J gene: TRBJ2-1; CDR3 protein: CASSQGLAWGEQFF; CDR3 DNA: TGCGCCAGCAGCCAAGGCCTAGCCTGGGGTGAGCAGTTCTTC
clone size: many; D gene: -; V gene: TRBV4-1; J gene: TRBJ1-5; CDR3 protein: CASSQDPGSLQPQHF; CDR3 DNA: TGCGCCAGCAGCCAAGACCCAGGGTCCCTTCAGCCCCAGCATTTT
clone size: -; D gene: -; V gene: TRBV12-3/TRBV12-4; J gene: TRBJ2-5; CDR3 protein: CASSPGRPETQYF; CDR3 DNA: TGTGCCAGCAGCCCAGGGAGGCCAGAGACCCAGTACTTC
clone size: many; D gene: -; V gene: TRBV6-2/TRBV6-3; J gene: TRBJ1-1; CDR3 protein: CASSEFVGYTEAFF; CDR3 DNA: TGTGCCAGCAGTGAATTCGTCGGTTACACTGAAGCTTTCTTT
clone size: few; D gene: TRBD1; V gene: TRBV4-2; J gene: TRBJ2-2; CDR3 protein: CASSPGGWNTGELFF; CDR3 DNA: TGTGCCAGCAGCCCAGGGGGTTGGAACACCGGGGAGCTGTTTTTT
clone size: -; D gene: TRBD2; V gene: TRBV20-1; J gene: TRBJ2-7; CDR3 protein: CSANRPTSGRARQYF; CDR3 DNA: TGCAGTGCTAATCGGCCTACTAGCGGGAGGGCCCGGCAGTACTTC
clone size: many; D gene: -; V gene: TRBV5-1; J gene: TRBJ2-7; CDR3 protein: CASSLAGDEQYF; CDR3 DNA: TGCGCCAGCAGCTTGGCAGGGGACGAGCAGTACTTC
clone size: -; D gene: -; V gene: TRBV28; J gene: TRBJ2-3; CDR3 protein: CASSDSRGGTDTQYF; CDR3 DNA: TGTGCCAGCAGTGATTCTAGGGGGGGCACAGATACGCAGTATTTT
clone size: many; D gene: -; V gene: TRBV11-2; J gene: TRBJ2-2; CDR3 protein: CASSLPGTGELFF; CDR3 DNA: TGTGCCAGCAGCTTACCCGGGACCGGGGAGCTGTTTTTT
clone size: many; D gene: -; V gene: TRBV20-1; J gene: TRBJ2-7; CDR3 protein: CSAPLRDRRSTYEQYF; CDR3 DNA: TGCAGTGCCCCCTTGAGAGACAGAAGAAGTACCTACGAGCAGTACTTC
clone size: many; D gene: -; V gene: TRBV11-3; J gene: TRBJ1-1; CDR3 protein: CASSLDGVEAFF; CDR3 DNA: TGTGCCAGCAGCTTAGATGGGGTTGAAGCTTTCTTT
clone size: -; D gene: -; V gene: TRBV5-4; J gene: TRBJ2-1; CDR3 protein: CASSPVGDNEQFF; CDR3 DNA: TGTGCCAGCAGCCCGGTGGGAGACAATGAGCAGTTCTTC
clone size: many; D gene: TRBD1; V gene: TRBV28; J gene: TRBJ2-7; CDR3 protein: CASRKFGTGGSYEQYF; CDR3 DNA: TGTGCCAGCAGAAAATTCGGGACAGGGGGTTCCTACGAGCAGTACTTC